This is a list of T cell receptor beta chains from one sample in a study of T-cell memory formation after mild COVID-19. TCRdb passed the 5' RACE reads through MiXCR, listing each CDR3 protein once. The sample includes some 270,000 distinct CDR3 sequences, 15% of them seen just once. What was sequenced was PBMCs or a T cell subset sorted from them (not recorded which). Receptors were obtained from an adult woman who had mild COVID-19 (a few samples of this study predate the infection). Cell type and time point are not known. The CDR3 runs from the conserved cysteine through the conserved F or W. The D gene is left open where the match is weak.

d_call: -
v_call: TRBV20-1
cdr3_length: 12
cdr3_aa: CSALRPAETQYF

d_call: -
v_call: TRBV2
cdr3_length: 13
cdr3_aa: CASSEGGDQPQHF

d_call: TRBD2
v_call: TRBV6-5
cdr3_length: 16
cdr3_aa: CASSSWTSGSADTQYF

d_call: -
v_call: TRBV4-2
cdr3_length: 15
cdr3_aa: CASSQDPGLDNEQFF

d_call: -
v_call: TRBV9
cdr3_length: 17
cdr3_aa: CASSPRSPSPFTGELFF

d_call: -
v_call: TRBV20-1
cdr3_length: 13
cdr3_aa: CSAGQGLPYEQYF

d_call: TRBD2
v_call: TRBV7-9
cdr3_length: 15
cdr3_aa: CASSETSGPVETQYF

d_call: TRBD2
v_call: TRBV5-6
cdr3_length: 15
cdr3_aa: CASSLLAGKTDTQYF

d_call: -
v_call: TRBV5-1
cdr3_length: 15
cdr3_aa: CASSLSTWGNTEAFF

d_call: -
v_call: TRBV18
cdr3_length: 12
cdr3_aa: CASSPDPQTQYF

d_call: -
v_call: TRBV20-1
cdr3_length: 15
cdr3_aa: CSARPEVLSNQPQHF

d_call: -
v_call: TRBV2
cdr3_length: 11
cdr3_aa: CASSEALQCFF

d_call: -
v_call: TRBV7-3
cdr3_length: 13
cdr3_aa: CASSLDPGNTIYF

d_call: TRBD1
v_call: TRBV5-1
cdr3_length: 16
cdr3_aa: CASTRDLDRGTGELFF

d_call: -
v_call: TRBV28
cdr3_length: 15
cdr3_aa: CASSSYTGFSYGYTF

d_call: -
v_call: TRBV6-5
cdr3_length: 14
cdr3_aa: CASSYRQANSPLHF

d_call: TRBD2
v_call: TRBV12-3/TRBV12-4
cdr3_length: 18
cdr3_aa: CASSFPRMRGGGTDTQYF

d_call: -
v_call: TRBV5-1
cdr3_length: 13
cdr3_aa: CASSVGQEETQYF

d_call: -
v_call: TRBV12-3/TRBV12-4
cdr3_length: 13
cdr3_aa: CASSTLVQEKLFF

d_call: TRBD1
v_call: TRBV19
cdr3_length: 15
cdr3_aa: CASSRDRVGNYGYTF

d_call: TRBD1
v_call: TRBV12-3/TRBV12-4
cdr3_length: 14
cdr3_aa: CASSPGQGILEQYF

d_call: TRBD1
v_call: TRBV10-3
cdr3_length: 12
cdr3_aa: CAISEDRGTQYF

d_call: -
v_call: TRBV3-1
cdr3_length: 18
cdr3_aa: CASSQGTSGGLPYNEQFF

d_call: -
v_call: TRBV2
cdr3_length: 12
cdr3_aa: CASGGGNQPQHF

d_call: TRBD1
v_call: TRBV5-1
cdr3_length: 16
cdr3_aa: CASSPQTGFGADTQYF

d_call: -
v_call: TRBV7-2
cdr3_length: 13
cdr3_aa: CASSFTGANVLTF

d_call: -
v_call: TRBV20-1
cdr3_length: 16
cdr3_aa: CSARVKWGARTDTQYF

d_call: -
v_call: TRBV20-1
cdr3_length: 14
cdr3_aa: CSAIQGARNYGYTF

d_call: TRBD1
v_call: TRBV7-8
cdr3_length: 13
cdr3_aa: CASSSGGLEPQHF

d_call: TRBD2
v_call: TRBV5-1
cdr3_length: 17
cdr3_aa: CASSRSLAGGPSYEQYF

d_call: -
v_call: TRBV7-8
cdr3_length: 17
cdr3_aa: CASRSYGDADYTPEAFF

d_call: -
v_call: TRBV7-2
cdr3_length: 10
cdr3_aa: CASGDYEQYF

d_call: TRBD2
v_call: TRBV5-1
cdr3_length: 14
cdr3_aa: CASSFLAGYNEQFF

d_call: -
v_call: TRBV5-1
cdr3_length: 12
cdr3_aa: CASSSDMVKAFF

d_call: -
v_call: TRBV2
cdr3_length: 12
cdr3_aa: CASTASTDTQYF

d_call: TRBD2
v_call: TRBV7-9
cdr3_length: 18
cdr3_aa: CASSLGTSGSKESYEQYF

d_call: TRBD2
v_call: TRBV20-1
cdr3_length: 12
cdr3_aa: CSARTSGETQYF

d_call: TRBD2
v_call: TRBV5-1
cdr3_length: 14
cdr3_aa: CASRSGTSIETQYF

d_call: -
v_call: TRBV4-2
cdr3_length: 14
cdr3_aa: CASTRGGQSYEQYF

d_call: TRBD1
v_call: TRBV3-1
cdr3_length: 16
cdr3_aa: CASSPTGTGAGNEQFF

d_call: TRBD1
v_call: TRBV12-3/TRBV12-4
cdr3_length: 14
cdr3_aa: CASSADRVSYEQYF

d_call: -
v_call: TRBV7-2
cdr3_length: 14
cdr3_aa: CASSGTMGVETQYF

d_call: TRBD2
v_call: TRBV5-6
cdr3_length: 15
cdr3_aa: CASSFFAGGQETQYF

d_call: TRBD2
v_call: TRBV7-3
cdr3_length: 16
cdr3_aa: CASRPTAGLANNEQFF

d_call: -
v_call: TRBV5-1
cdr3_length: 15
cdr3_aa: CASRSYRGLQETQYF

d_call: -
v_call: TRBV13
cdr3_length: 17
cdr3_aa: CASSLGGGSSYNSPLHF

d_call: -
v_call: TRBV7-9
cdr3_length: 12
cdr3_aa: CASSRPRETQYF

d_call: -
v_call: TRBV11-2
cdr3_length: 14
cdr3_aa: CASSLNRVRSPLHF

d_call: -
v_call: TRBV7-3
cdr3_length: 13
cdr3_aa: CASSPDRWTEAFF

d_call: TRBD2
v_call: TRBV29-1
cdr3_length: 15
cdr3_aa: CSVQTSGSSYNEQFF

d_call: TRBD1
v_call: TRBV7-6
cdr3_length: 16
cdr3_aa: CASSAGTGNDNSPLHF

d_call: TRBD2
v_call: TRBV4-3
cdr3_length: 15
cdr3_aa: CASSQDSGRGVEQFF

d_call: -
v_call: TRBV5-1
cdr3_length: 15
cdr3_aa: CASSFEGGLGYEQYF

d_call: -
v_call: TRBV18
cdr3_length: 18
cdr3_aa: CASSPGQGRGFSNQPQHF

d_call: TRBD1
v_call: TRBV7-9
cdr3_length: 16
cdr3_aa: CASSPLPQGALETQYF

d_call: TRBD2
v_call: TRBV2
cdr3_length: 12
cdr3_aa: CASRTGLATKFF